This record concerns one TCR beta chain sequence. The source of the sample is a study of blood T cell repertoires in COVID-19. Across the whole study: PBMCs, B-cell-depleted T cells, or T cells provided the cDNA or gDNA that made up the material.

Germline CDR1 and CDR2: SGHRS and YFSETQ. The V and J ends lost 4 bases and 4 bases, in that order; junction bases with no gene match: 3. The CDR3 extends over 14 amino acids. Original data processing: For nucleated cells, counts were estimated from reference gene primer amplification. Assay used: immunoSEQ multiplex PCR; TCRdb lists only in-frame clones, some missing. The DNA was the basis for D and trimming; V, J and clone size are from that table. This sample has about 81,000 clones, with 75% to 90% found just once. The sequence was collected from a man between 65 and 85 years old with active or convalescent COVID-19. The rearrangement joins TRBV5-1 to TRBJ2-7, with TRBD1 identical over 12 bases. Input material: peripheral blood. CDR3: CASSGGQGAYEQYF. CDR3 nucleotides: TGCGCCAGCAGCGGGGGACAGGGGGCGTACGAGCAGTACTTC.